This T cell receptor (beta chain) emerged from a study of cytomegalovirus exposure and HLA in healthy donors. Germline CDR1 and CDR2: ENHRY and SYGVKD. The CDR3 is 11 residues long. With 3 bases removed from V and 7 bases from J, the gap between germline ends came to 6 bases. Primers for the PCR totalled 60 Vbeta and 13 Jbeta. The method was immunoSEQ multiplex PCR; TCRdb's version includes in-frame clones alone and lacks a portion of them. The data show roughly 100,000 clones, approximately 64% seen once. This clonotype was sampled from a woman in her fifties or sixties in good health and CMV-seropositive. V gene TRBV10-3 combines with J gene TRBJ1-1; D not certain. Sequenced sample: PBMCs. The CDR3 bases are TGTGCCATCAGTGATGTCGGTGAAGCTTTCTTT. Residues: CAISDVGEAFF.